Below, 9 T cell receptor beta chains from the same sample are listed, as sequenced in a study of T-cell reconstitution after alpha-beta-depleted transplantation in children. Unique molecular identifiers were used to barcode this TCRbeta library. One entry per CDR3 protein, called by TCRdb with MiXCR from the PCR reads. The sample has about 580,000 distinct CDR3 sequences, roughly 23% seen once; the top ten hold 13% to 15%. The sequences come from PBMCs, mostly from graft donor cells, collected 360 days after TCRalphabeta/CD19-depleted stem cell transplant. These receptors were taken from a boy under two years old who had a stem cell transplant for acute myeloid leukemia, so the T cells may come from the graft donor.

This chain joins TRBV24-1 and TRBJ1-5; no definite D call. CDR1 is KGHDR, CDR2 SFDVKD, per germline. The CDR3 contains 14 residues. V was cut by 4 bases and J by 6 bases, with 12 bases left in between. CDR3 sequence reads: CATSERQVVQPQHF. The CDR3 nucleotides read TGTGCCACCAGTGAACGTCAGGTGGTTCAGCCCCAGCATTTT.

The V gene is TRBV6-6, the J gene TRBJ1-3; D is undetermined. CDR1 is MNHNY, CDR2 SVGAGI, per germline (reference sequence). This CDR3 has 13 amino acids. The V end lost 9 bases, the J end lost 2 bases, and 11 bases lay between the germline ends. CDR3 amino acids: CASTRIPGNTIYF. As DNA, the CDR3 is TGTGCCAGTACGCGGATACCTGGAAACACCATATATTTT.

This chain joins TRBV7-2 and TRBJ2-1, with 7 bases lining up with TRBD2. Losses at the gene ends were 5 bases for V and 14 bases for J; bases not matched to a gene: 6. The CDR3 extends over 11 amino acids. Looked up from germline, CDR1 is SGHTA and CDR2 is FQGNSA. CDR3 loop: CASSQGGVKFF. The DNA of the CDR3 is TGTGCCAGCAGCCAGGGAGGGGTAAAGTTCTTC.

In this sample, this clonotype turned up many times. The chain recombines TRBV28 with TRBJ2-7; D is undetermined. The CDR3 totals 12 residues. Germline assignment: CDR1 MDHEN and CDR2 SYDVKM. Trimming pared 6 bases from V and 2 bases from J, leaving 8 bases between. The CDR3 reads CASRGLTYEQYV. The CDR3 DNA is TGTGCCAGCAGAGGATTGACCTACGAGCAGTACGTC.

The genes are TRBV10-2 and TRBJ2-1, with TRBD2 matching 13 bases. CDR3 length: 15 amino acids. The J segment lost 8 bases and the V segment lost 6 bases, leaving 7 bases of the junction unmatched. Germline V gene lookup returns CDR1 WSHSY and CDR2 SAAADI. CDR3 DNA sequence: TGCGCCAGCAGCAGGACTAGCGGGGGCATTCATGAGCAGTTCTTC. It encodes CASSRTSGGIHEQFF.

This clonotype was recorded at least ten times. The chain links TRBV20-1 to TRBJ2-7; D remains ambiguous. Trimming took 6 bases from V and 2 from J, leaving 11 bases between them. The length of the CDR3 is 12 residues. Germline values: CDR1 DFQATT, CDR2 SNEGSKA (reference sequence). CDR3 DNA sequence: TGCAGTGCCGAAATAGGCGCCTACGAGCAGTACGTC. Its translation is CSAEIGAYEQYV.

The J gene is TRBJ2-7, the V gene TRBV5-1; TRBD2 matches at 7 bases. V lost 0 bases, J lost 6 bases, and 6 bases stayed unmatched. Germline V gene lookup returns CDR1 SGHRS and CDR2 YFSETQ. The CDR3 loop spans 14 amino acids. The CDR3 reads CASSLGDGGTEQYF. DNA for the CDR3: TGCGCCAGCAGCTTGGGTGACGGGGGGACCGAGCAGTACTTC. The full variable domain, its missing parts supplied by reference TRBV5-1 and TRBJ2-7, is KAGVTQTPRYLIKTRGQQVTLSCSPISGHRSVSWYQQTPGQGLQFLFEYFSETQRNKGNFPGRFSGRQFSNSRSEMNVSTLELGDSALYLCASSLGDGGTEQYFGPGTRLTVT.

In its sample, this clonotype was seen many times. The CDR3 reads CASSPWANTEAFF. Written as DNA, the CDR3 is TGTGCCAGCAGCCCTTGGGCGAACACTGAAGCTTTCTTT. This chain connects TRBV13 to TRBJ1-1, with unresolved D. V was shortened by 5 bases and J by 1 base, with 8 bases between the two germline ends. CDR3 size: 13 residues. CDR1 is PRHDT and CDR2 is FYEKMQ in the germline V gene (reference sequence).

This clonotype was counted many times. V is TRBV12-3 or TRBV12-4 and J is TRBJ2-3, with 7 bases identical to TRBD2. Trimming cost V 1 base and J 2 bases; bases outside gene matches: 3. The CDR3 is made up of 15 amino acids. Here the CDR3 reads CASSLGDYYTDTQYF. As DNA, the CDR3 is TGTGCCAGCAGTTTAGGGGACTACTACACAGATACGCAGTATTTT.